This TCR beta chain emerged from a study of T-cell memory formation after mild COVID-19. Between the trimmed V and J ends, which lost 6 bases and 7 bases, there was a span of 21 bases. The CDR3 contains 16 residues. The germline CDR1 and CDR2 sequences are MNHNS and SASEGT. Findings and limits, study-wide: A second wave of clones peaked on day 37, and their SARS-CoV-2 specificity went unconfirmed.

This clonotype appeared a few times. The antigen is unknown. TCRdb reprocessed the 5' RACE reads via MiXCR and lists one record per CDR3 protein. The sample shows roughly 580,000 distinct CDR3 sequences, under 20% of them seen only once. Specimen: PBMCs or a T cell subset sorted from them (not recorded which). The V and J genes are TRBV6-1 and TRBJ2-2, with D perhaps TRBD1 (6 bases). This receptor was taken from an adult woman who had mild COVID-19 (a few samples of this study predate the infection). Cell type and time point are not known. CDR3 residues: CASRNPQGIIGGELFF. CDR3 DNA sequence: TGTGCCAGCAGGAACCCACAGGGAATTATTGGCGGGGAGCTGTTTTTT.